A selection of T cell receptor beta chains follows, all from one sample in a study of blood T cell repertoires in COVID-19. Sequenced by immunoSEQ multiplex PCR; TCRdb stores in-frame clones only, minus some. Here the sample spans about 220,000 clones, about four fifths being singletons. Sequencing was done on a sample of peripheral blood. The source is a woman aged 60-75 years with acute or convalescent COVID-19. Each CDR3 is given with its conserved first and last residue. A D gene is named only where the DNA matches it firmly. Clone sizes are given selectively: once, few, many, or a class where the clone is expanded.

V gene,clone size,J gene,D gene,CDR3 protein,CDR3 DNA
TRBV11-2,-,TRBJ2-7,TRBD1,CASSLVWTGGYEQYF,TGTGCCAGCAGCTTAGTCTGGACAGGGGGCTACGAGCAGTACTTC
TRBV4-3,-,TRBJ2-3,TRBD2,CASSQGRTSGGTQYF,TGCGCCAGCAGCCAAGGTCGGACTAGCGGGGGTACGCAGTATTTT
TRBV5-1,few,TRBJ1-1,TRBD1,CASSGRTGGYTEAFF,TGCGCCAGCAGCGGAAGGACAGGGGGATACACTGAAGCTTTCTTT
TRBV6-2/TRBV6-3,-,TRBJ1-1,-,CASSIGGKSTEAFF,TGTGCCAGCAGTATTGGGGGGAAGAGCACTGAAGCTTTCTTT
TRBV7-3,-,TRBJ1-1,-,CASSRTSGTEAFF,TGTGCCAGCAGCCGGACATCGGGCACTGAAGCTTTCTTT
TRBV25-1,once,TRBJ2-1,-,CASIGGASYNEQFF,TGTGCCAGCATCGGGGGAGCCTCCTACAATGAGCAGTTCTTC
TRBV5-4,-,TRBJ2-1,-,CASSLELASYNEQFF,TGTGCCAGCAGCTTAGAACTAGCTTCCTACAATGAGCAGTTCTTC
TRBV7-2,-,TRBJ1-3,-,CASSLVGGSGGNTIYF,TGTGCCAGCAGCTTAGTTGGGGGTAGCGGGGGAAACACCATATATTTT
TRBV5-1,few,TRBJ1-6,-,CASRPQATYAEFSYNSPLHF,TGCGCCAGCAGACCACAGGCCACATACGCGGAGTTCTCCTATAATTCACCCCTCCACTTT
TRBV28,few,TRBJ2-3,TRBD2,CASSLEVLRGFSSTDTQYF,TGTGCCAGCAGTTTAGAGGTTTTGCGGGGGTTTTCTAGCACAGATACGCAGTATTTT
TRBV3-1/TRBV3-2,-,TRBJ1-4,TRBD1,CASSLKYRGRFSNEKLFF,TGTGCCAGCAGCCTCAAATACAGGGGGCGATTCTCTAATGAAAAACTGTTTTTT
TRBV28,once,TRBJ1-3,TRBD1,CASSLFGQGAGNTIYF,TGTGCCAGCAGTTTATTTGGACAGGGGGCTGGAAACACCATATATTTT
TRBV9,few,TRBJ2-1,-,CASSVEPGAYNEQFF,TGTGCCAGCAGCGTAGAACCGGGGGCCTACAATGAGCAGTTCTTC
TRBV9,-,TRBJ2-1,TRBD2,CASSAEGRGEQFF,TGTGCCAGCAGCGCCGAGGGGAGGGGTGAGCAGTTCTTC
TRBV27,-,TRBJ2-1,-,CATKEIKTAPSEQFF,TGTGCCACCAAGGAAATTAAGACAGCCCCCTCCGAGCAGTTCTTC
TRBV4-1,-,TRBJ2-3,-,CASSQAGTDTQYF,TGCGCCAGCAGCCAAGCGGGAACAGATACGCAGTATTTT
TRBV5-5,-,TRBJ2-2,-,CASSVEGGLNTGELFF,TGTGCCAGCAGCGTGGAGGGCGGGCTGAACACCGGGGAGCTGTTTTTT
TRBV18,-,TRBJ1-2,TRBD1,CASSPLRGPGTVYGYTF,TGTGCCAGCTCACCATTAAGGGGCCCCGGGACAGTCTATGGCTACACCTTC
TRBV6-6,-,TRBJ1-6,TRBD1,CASSPWTGADSPLHF,TGTGCCAGCAGTCCCTGGACAGGGGCCGATTCACCCCTCCACTTT
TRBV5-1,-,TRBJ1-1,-,CASSRFLRVSNTEAFF,TGCGCCAGCAGCCGATTTCTCAGGGTGTCAAACACTGAAGCTTTCTTT
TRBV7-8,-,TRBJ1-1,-,CASSLTEMNTEAFF,TGTGCCAGCAGCCTTACAGAGATGAACACTGAAGCTTTCTTT
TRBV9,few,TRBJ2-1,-,CASSVGGTAQNEQFF,TGTGCCAGCAGCGTAGGCGGGACAGCGCAGAATGAGCAGTTCTTC
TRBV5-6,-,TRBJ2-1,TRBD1,CASSLGTGNEQFF,TGTGCCAGCAGCTTGGGGACAGGAAATGAGCAGTTCTTC
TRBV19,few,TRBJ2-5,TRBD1,CASRVTGQETQYF,TGTGCCAGTAGAGTGACAGGGCAAGAGACCCAGTACTTC
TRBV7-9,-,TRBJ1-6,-,CASSLAPRGGNSPLHF,TGTGCCAGCAGCTTAGCCCCGAGAGGGGGTAATTCACCCCTCCACTTT
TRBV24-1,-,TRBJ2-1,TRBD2,CATSFGGTSEQFF,TGTGCCACGTCGTTCGGGGGGACCAGTGAGCAGTTCTTC
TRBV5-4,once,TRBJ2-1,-,CASSLDRGPLVEQFF,TGTGCCAGCAGCTTGGATCGTGGGCCCTTGGTAGAGCAGTTCTTC
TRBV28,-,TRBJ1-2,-,CASSLNSGGVTRGYTF,TGTGCCAGCAGTTTAAACTCCGGAGGGGTGACCCGAGGCTACACCTTC
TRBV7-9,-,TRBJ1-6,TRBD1,CASSPGTGISPLHF,TGTGCCAGCAGCCCCGGGACAGGGATTTCACCCCTCCACTTT
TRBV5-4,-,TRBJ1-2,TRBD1,CASSLSQGAYGYTF,TGTGCCAGCAGCTTGTCCCAGGGGGCCTATGGCTACACCTTC
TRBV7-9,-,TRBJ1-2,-,CASGGPYGYTF,TGTGCCAGCGGCGGGCCTTATGGCTACACCTTC
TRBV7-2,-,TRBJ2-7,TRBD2,CASSLDGLALYEQYF,TGTGCCAGCAGCTTAGATGGACTAGCACTCTACGAGCAGTACTTC
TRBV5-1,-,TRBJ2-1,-,CASSPRSVQRFDEQFF,TGCGCCAGCAGCCCGAGGTCGGTTCAGAGGTTCGATGAGCAGTTCTTC
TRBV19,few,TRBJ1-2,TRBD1,CASSTTFQGARGYTF,TGTGCCAGTAGTACGACCTTTCAGGGGGCGCGGGGCTACACCTTC
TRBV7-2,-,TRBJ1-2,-,CASSLKVQGPDGYTF,TGTGCCAGCAGCTTAAAGGTTCAGGGTCCGGATGGCTACACCTTC
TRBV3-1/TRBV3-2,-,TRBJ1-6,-,CASSQTGNSPLHF,TGTGCCAGCAGCCAAACGGGGAATTCACCCCTCCACTTT
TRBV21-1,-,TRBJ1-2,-,CASSKVPGQGAPNYGYTF,TGTGCCAGCAGCAAAGTCCCGGGACAGGGAGCTCCTAACTATGGCTACACCTTC
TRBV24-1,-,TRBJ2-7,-,CATSVSRGSYEQYF,TGTGCCACCAGTGTGTCCAGGGGAAGTTACGAGCAGTACTTC
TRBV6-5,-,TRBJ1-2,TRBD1,CASHLRQGSGYGYTF,TGTGCCAGCCACCTTCGACAGGGAAGTGGATATGGCTACACCTTC
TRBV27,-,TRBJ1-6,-,CASSLSSGTLHF,TGTGCCAGCAGTTTATCATCGGGAACCCTCCACTTT
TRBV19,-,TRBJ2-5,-,CASSSGWQETQYF,TGTGCCAGTAGTTCCGGTTGGCAAGAGACCCAGTACTTC
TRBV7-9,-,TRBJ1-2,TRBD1,CASSPGQANYGYTF,TGTGCCAGCAGCCCCGGACAGGCTAACTATGGCTACACCTTC
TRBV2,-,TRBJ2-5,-,CARGERKETQYF,TGTGCCAGGGGAGAGCGGAAAGAGACCCAGTACTTC
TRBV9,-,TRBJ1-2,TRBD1,CAISVEGGGYGYTF,TGTGCCATCAGCGTAGAAGGGGGCGGCTATGGCTACACCTTC
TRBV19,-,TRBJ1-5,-,CASRLQDWQPQHF,TGTGCCAGTAGGTTACAAGATTGGCAGCCCCAGCATTTT
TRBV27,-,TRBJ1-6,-,CASSLSGQGNGSPLHF,TGTGCCAGCAGTTTATCGGGACAAGGTAACGGCTCACCCCTCCACTTT